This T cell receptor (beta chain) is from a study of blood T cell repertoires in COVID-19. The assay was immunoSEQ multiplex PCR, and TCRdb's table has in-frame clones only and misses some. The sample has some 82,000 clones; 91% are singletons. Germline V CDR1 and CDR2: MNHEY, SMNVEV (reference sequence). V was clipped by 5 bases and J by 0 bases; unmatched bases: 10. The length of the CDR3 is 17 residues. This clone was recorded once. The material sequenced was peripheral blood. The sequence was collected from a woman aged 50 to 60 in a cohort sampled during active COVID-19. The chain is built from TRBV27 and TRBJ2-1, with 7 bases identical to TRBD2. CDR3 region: CASSIRTRSNSYNEQFF. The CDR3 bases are TGTGCCAGCAGTATAAGGACTAGATCGAACTCCTACAATGAGCAGTTCTTC.